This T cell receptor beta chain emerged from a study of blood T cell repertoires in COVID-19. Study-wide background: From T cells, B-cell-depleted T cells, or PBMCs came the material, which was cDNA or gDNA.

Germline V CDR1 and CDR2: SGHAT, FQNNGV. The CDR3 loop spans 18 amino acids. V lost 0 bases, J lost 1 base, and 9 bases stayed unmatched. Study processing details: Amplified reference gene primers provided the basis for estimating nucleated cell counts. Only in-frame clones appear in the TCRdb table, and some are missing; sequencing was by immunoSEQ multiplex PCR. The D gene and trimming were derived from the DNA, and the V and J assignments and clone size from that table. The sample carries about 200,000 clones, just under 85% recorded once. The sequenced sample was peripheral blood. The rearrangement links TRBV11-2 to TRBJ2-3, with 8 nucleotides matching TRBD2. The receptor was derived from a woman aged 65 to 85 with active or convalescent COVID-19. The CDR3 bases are TGTGCCAGCAGCTTAGATCGGGGGGGACTAGTTGGCACAGATACGCAGTATTTT. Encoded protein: CASSLDRGGLVGTDTQYF.